The entry that follows covers one T cell receptor beta chain sequence. The antigen this receptor binds is unknown. Base qualities are not at hand, and no much larger clone is one base apart. This record comes from a study of CD8+CD57+ T cells in acquired aplastic anemia (dated by TCRdb to between 2017 and 2018). Context from the whole study: A mean of roughly 3.2 ug of DNA, ranging from about 0.2 to 27.4 ug, was extracted from sorted CD4+ and CD8+ cells. An average of roughly 9.8 million reads for CD4+ cells and 11.0 million reads for CD8+ cells was obtained from healthy donor samples. Summary of the overall study and its limitations: Twenty-nine CD8+ CDR3 sequences were shared between patients and controls but appeared highly expressed in patients and within their immunodominant clones. CD8+ Simpson's diversity did not differ significantly between patients and healthy controls (P=0.060).

The study deep-sequenced TCR repertoires of sorted CD4+ and CD8+ blood T cells from severe aplastic anemia patients and healthy subjects. Ficoll-Paque density gradient centrifugation was used to isolate peripheral blood mononuclear cells. CD4+ and CD8+ T cells were sorted by FACS or magnetic beads before DNA extraction. Trimming takes 0 bases from V and 7 bases from J, and the germline ends sit 12 bases apart. Taken from cysteine to phenylalanine, the CDR3 has 13 residues. This entry keeps only the CDR3 DNA: 39 bases, framed from base 1. Looking up the germline V gene (reference sequence) yields CDR1 DFQATT and CDR2 SNEGSKA. Genomic DNA served as template for TCR beta VDJ combination and CDR3 sequence profiling. TCR repertoire sequencing was run on an Illumina HiSeq 2000. The study's processing was this. Repertoire assessment relied on Simpson's diversity index, CDR3 size and DJ length profiles, and TRBV/TRBJ rearrangement plots. Whichever DNA sequence was most abundant in the deep sequencing data was defined as the immunodominant clone. CDR3 amino acid sequences were screened for sharing across subjects and were compared with published repertoires and the VDJdb database. In-frame beta chains were kept once TCRdb had trimmed the public reads at Q25 with fastp and called clones with MiXCR. When rows share a CDR3 protein, they turn into one entry using the most common DNA and genes. These V and J calls derive from TCRdb rather than the authors' analysis. The sample table shows 50,000 to 65,000 distinct CDR3 sequences, and 45% to 70% are seen once. Of the sample, 2.5% falls within the top ten clones.

Sequenced: sorted CD4+, CD8+, or CD8+CD57+ T cells (not recorded which) from PBMCs. The receptor comes from a human donor in good health, serving as a control. Recombination joined TRBV20-1 with TRBJ1-2; no D gene is confidently identified. The DNA sequence reads TGCAGTGCTAGAGATGGGATAGGCGTTGGCTACACCTTC. Translated, this is CSARDGIGVGYTF.